This T cell receptor (beta chain) was sequenced in a study of T cells in Graves' hyperthyroidism and ophthalmopathy. Points from the study as a whole: Most clonotypes that expanded in the thyroid above 0.001 also showed up in blood.

Concerning this clonotype itself: Its antigen is not known.

From RNA transcripts, TCR beta CDR3 regions were amplified. First-round RT-PCR of the TCR CDR3 relied on the HTBI primer set. TCRdb re-derived calls from the multiplex PCR reads in MiXCR, one entry per CDR3 protein. The data contain 330,000 or so distinct CDR3 sequences, about 19% of them singletons. This CDR3 spans 16 amino acids. V was cut by 3 bases and J by 5 bases, with 20 bases left in between. The germline V gene has CDR1 SGDLS and CDR2 YYNGEE. The receptor's source is a middle-aged man with Graves' ophthalmopathy. Sequenced: blood. The chain combines TRBV9 with TRBJ2-5, with D maybe TRBD1 (6 bases). CDR3 residues: CASSAGTRTGGETQYF. CDR3 DNA: TGTGCCAGCAGCGCAGGGACACGGACTGGTGGCGAGACCCAGTACTTC.